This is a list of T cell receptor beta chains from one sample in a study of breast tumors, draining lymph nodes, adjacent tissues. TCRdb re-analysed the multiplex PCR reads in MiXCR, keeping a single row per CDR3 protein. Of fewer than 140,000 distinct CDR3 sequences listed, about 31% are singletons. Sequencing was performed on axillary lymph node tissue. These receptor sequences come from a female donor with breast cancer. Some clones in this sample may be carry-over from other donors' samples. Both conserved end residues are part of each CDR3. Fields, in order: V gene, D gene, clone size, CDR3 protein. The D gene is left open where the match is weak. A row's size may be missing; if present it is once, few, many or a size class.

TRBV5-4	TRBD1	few	CATGQGATEAFF
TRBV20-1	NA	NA	CSASLLAQETQHF
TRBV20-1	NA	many	CSALGANTGELFF
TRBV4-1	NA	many	CASSQDLRTVFDYEQYF
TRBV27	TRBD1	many	CASRFGTGGYEQYF
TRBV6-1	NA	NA	CASSQNQVRGARGYTF
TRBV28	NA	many	CASTSREGGDEKLFF
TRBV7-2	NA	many	CASSLAGYSTDTQYF
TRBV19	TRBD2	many	CASSIKASGRANEQFF
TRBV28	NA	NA	CASGPSDFYNGQFF
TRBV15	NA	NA	CATSRDLRGSGTSREQFF
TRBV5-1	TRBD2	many	CASSLTLTSATSSTQYF
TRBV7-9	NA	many	CASSSRGPYEQYF
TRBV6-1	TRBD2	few	CASSVLAGGQETQYF
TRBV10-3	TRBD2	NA	CAISEFSLAGGHEQYF
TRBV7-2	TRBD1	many	CASSYRTGQHEQYF
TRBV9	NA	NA	CASSVGGGWNIQSF
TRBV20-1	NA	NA	CSALDRRNEKLFF
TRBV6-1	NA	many	CASSTGPRDSPLHF
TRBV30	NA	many	CAWSVQETQYF
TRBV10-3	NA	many	CATSMGQGGTDTQYF
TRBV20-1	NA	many	CSARRGGYTDTQYF
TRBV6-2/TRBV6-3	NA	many	CASSYPVFNYGYTF
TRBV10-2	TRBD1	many	CASRDRGYGYTF
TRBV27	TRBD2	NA	CASSLQARGLAGKRGTGELFF
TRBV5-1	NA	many	CASSLAELAGTDTQYF
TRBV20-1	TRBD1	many	CSARGQGVETEAFF
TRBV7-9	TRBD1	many	CASSAGGMSTDTQYF
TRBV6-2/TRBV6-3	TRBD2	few	CASSYIRLAGVEASRTDTQYF
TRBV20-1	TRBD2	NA	CSARGTSGGGETQYF
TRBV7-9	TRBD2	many	CASRGDQETQYF
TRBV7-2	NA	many	CASSLQGTDTQYF
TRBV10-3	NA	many	CAISFLGEQYF
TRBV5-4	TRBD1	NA	CASSLDGTGPRGAEAFF
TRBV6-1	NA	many	CASSEASRPTGELFF
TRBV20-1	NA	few	CSAIILGYGYTF
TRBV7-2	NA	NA	CASSLGGGDTYNYPLHF
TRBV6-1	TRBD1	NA	CASSPPGQGKSEQFF
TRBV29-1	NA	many	CSVADPTDTQYF
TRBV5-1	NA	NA	CASSPTSGGNSNQPQHF
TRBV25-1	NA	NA	CASGRPRQSLFF